This T cell receptor beta chain originates from a study of blood T cells in healthy people across ages. CDR3 length equals 14 residues. Germline values: CDR1 MNHEY, CDR2 SVGAGI. Through a sample-barcoded 5' primer and a J-beta primer mix, a second PCR was run for roughly 6 to 12 cycles. Each CDR3 protein gets one entry after TCRdb re-called the 5' RACE reads with MiXCR. In the table there are some 760,000 distinct CDR3 sequences, roughly 25% of which are singletons. This clonotype has only a few counts. A junction end diverges from the germline sequence, so it may reflect a read error. This sample also belongs to another study, concerning T cells of mothers and their children. From that study: Each mother gave over 8.5 million TCR beta CDR3 reads; each child, about 3 million.

This receptor was obtained from a boy younger than 18 in good health. V and J are TRBV6-5 and TRBJ2-5; no clear D. Gene TRBJ2-7 matches the end of the DNA better, so the J call may be wrong. The specimen sequenced was blood. CDR3 bases: TGTGCCAGTAGTTACAGCTCTACTCTTTACGAGCAGTACTTC. It encodes CASSYSSTLYEQYF.